These 7 T cell receptor beta chains were sequenced from one sample in a study of control samples from healthy donors and cancer patients. Data came from immunoSEQ multiplex PCR; TCRdb stores just in-frame clones and leaves some out. The top ten hold 6% to 9.5% of the sample, which has under 150,000 clones, under 90% seen once. Sequencing was performed on PBMCs. The source is a man between 50 and 59 years old with head and neck cancer.

The count of this clone is one. This rearrangement joins TRBV19 to TRBJ2-1, with 15 nucleotides matching TRBD2. The V and J ends lost 11 bases and 1 base, in that order; junction bases with no gene match: 3. Germline-derived CDR1 and CDR2 are LNHDA and SQIVND (reference sequence). The CDR3 consists of 15 residues. CDR3 in amino acids: CAVGTSGRSYNEQFF. In DNA, the CDR3 is TGTGCCGTAGGGACTAGCGGGAGGTCCTACAATGAGCAGTTCTTC.

This clone was seen just once. The chain couples TRBV19 to TRBJ2-3; the D is unclear. The CDR3 length is 12 residues. Trimming pared 4 bases from V and 2 bases from J, leaving 4 bases between. The germline V gene encodes CDR1 LNHDA and CDR2 SQIVND (reference sequence). CDR3 nucleotide sequence: TGTGCCAGTAGTACCTCCACAGATACGCAGTATTTT. Amino acid sequence: CASSTSTDTQYF.

The chain recombines TRBV5-1 with TRBJ1-4; no clear D gene. The CDR3 runs 17 residues. Trimming removed 5 bases at V and 0 bases at J, with 17 bases between. The germline gives CDR1 SGHRS, CDR2 YFSETQ. CDR3 nucleotides: TGCGCCAGCAGGTTAAGAAGCGGACCACCAACTAATGAAAAACTGTTTTTT. This codes for CASRLRSGPPTNEKLFF. Complete variable domain (other parts from reference TRBV5-1 and TRBJ1-4): KAGVTQTPRYLIKTRGQQVTLSCSPISGHRSVSWYQQTPGQGLQFLFEYFSETQRNKGNFPGRFSGRQFSNSRSEMNVSTLELGDSALYLCASRLRSGPPTNEKLFFGSGTQLSVL.

V and J are TRBV10-1 and TRBJ2-1, with TRBD2 matching over 8 bases. The germline V gene encodes CDR1 WNHNN and CDR2 SYGVQD (reference sequence). The CDR3 is 17 amino acids. The J segment lost 0 bases and the V segment lost 5 bases, leaving 9 bases of the junction unmatched. CDR3 loop: CASSPPGSGASYNEQFF. The DNA of the CDR3 is TGCGCCAGCAGTCCCCCGGGTAGCGGGGCCTCCTACAATGAGCAGTTCTTC.

This rearrangement joins TRBV27 to TRBJ2-1; TRBD2 might be the D (5 bases). Per germline, CDR1 MNHEY and CDR2 SMNVEV (reference sequence). The CDR3 is 12 amino acids. The germline V and J ends were trimmed by 6 bases and 8 bases, with 11 bases remaining between them. CDR3 loop: CASSPTGYEQFF. The CDR3 bases are TGTGCCAGCAGCCCCACGGGGTATGAGCAGTTCTTC.

The genes are TRBV11-2 and TRBJ1-6; D gene unclear. V was pared by 4 bases and J by 9 bases, with 7 bases between. CDR3 length equals 12 residues. Germline V gives CDR1 SGHAT, CDR2 FQNNGV. DNA of the CDR3: TGTGCCAGCAGCTCCGGCGGTTCACCCCTCCACTTT. Its protein is CASSSGGSPLHF.

This clone came up once. J is TRBJ1-2 and V is TRBV3-1 (or the pseudogene TRBV3-2); D unclear. Germline V lookup: CDR1 LGHDT, CDR2 YNNKEL (reference sequence). Trimming stripped 0 bases from V and 6 bases from J, with 14 bases between. This CDR3 is 15 amino acids long. The chain's CDR3 is CASSQDSIPYDGYTF. CDR3 sequence (DNA): TGTGCCAGCAGCCAAGATTCCATCCCCTATGATGGCTACACCTTC.